These 18 T cell receptor beta chains share one sample of origin, sequenced in a study of cytomegalovirus exposure and HLA in healthy donors. The PCR employed 60 Vbeta primers together with 13 Jbeta primers. Assay used: immunoSEQ multiplex PCR; TCRdb lists only in-frame clones, some missing. The repertoire holds 150,000 to 200,000 clones, 62% seen once, with about 2.9% in the top ten. Sequenced input: PBMCs. All receptors come from a man aged 40-49 years in good health and CMV-seronegative.

This chain links TRBV6-5 with TRBJ1-2; 11 positions match TRBD1. Germline loops: CDR1 MNHEY, CDR2 SVGAGI. The CDR3 sequence is 15 residues long. The J segment lost 5 bases and the V segment lost 2 bases, leaving 4 bases of the junction unmatched. CDR3 sequence: CASSYGTGGWYGYTF. The CDR3 region has the DNA TGTGCCAGCAGTTACGGGACAGGGGGTTGGTATGGCTACACCTTC.

The rearrangement links TRBV12-5 to TRBJ2-3, with 9 bases lining up with TRBD1. This CDR3 is built from 14 residues. CDR1 LGHNT and CDR2 FRNRAP come from the germline V gene. V was pared by 6 bases and J by 4 bases, with 5 bases of the junction left unmatched. The CDR3 reads CASGRDRVADTQYF. Written as DNA, the CDR3 is TGTGCTAGTGGCCGGGACAGGGTTGCAGATACGCAGTATTTT.

This clone was detected only a few times. J is TRBJ1-2 and V is TRBV19, with D perhaps TRBD1 (5 bases). V was clipped by 9 bases and J by 8 bases, with 16 bases between them. From germline, CDR1 is LNHDA and CDR2 SQIVND (reference sequence). The CDR3 length is 12 residues. CDR3 residues: CASKQVTGGYTF. Here the CDR3 DNA reads TGTGCCAGCAAACAGGTCACTGGGGGCTACACCTTC.

This chain joins TRBV5-4 and TRBJ2-5; the match to TRBD1 covers 7 bases. The J call may be mistaken, given a closer DNA end match to TRBJ2-7. CDR3 length: 15 amino acids. CDR1 and CDR2 (germline): SGHNT, YYREEE (reference sequence). Here the CDR3 reads CASSQLRQGNYEQYF. The CDR3, as DNA: TGTGCCAGCAGCCAGCTGAGACAGGGAAACTACGAGCAGTACTTC.

The J gene is TRBJ2-5, the V gene TRBV9; weak D call: TRBD2 (6 bases). The length of the CDR3 is 14 residues. V lost 3 bases, J lost 6 bases, and 15 bases lay in between. In germline, CDR1 is SGDLS, CDR2 YYNGEE. This chain's CDR3 is CASSGGGIMQTQYF. In DNA, the CDR3 is TGTGCCAGCAGCGGTGGCGGGATCATGCAGACCCAGTACTTC.

The rearrangement uses TRBV2 and TRBJ1-2; TRBD1 matches at 8 bases. Germline CDR1 is SNHLY and CDR2 is FYNNEI. CDR3 length equals 14 residues. V lost 4 bases to trimming and J lost 8 bases; unmatched junction nucleotides: 9. CDR3 loop: CASSVVGQGHGYTF. The CDR3 DNA sequence: TGTGCCAGCAGTGTAGTAGGACAGGGTCACGGCTACACCTTC.

There are a few counts of this clone. The chain uses TRBV5-4 and TRBJ2-7, with D perhaps TRBD2 (5 bases). Germline loops: CDR1 SGHNT, CDR2 YYREEE (reference sequence). The CDR3 totals 15 residues. Trimming removed 4 bases from V and 7 bases from J, with 21 bases in between. DNA for the CDR3: TGTGCCAGCAGCCATGGAAGGCCCTTAGAGGGAGAGCAGTACTTC. Translated, it gives CASSHGRPLEGEQYF.

The chain links TRBV30 to TRBJ2-7; tentatively, D is TRBD1 (6 bases). Between the trimmed V and J ends, which lost 4 bases and 4 bases, there was a span of 17 bases. Germline-derived CDR1 and CDR2 are GTSNPN and SVGIG (reference sequence). The CDR3 sequence is 14 residues long. The CDR3 spells CAWNGQSFSYEQYF. In nucleotides, the CDR3 is TGTGCCTGGAACGGACAGTCCTTTAGTTACGAGCAGTACTTC.

The chain is built from TRBV7-6 and TRBJ2-5, with TRBD2 matching 8 bases. TRBJ2-7 matches the DNA end more closely, so the J call is doubtful. From germline, CDR1 is SGHVS and CDR2 FNYEAQ. The CDR3 runs 15 residues. Here the CDR3 DNA reads TGTGCCAGCAGCCCTCTGGGCGGGAGGTCCTACGAGCAGTACTTC. Translation: CASSPLGGRSYEQYF.

This clone was counted between two and nine times. The chain uses TRBV7-9 and TRBJ2-7, with a possible D match to TRBD1 (6 bases). The V gene lost 5 bases and the J gene lost 3 bases, with 14 bases spanning the gap. The germline gives CDR1 SEHNR, CDR2 FQNEAQ (reference sequence). The CDR3 loop spans 14 amino acids. As DNA, the CDR3 is TGTGCCAGCAGCCCGGACAGAAATTACTACGAGCAGTACTTC. The encoded protein is CASSPDRNYYEQYF.

This clone was detected a few times. This sequence joins TRBV5-5 and TRBJ2-5; 7 nucleotides match TRBD1. Looked up from germline, CDR1 is SGHKS and CDR2 is YYEKEE (reference sequence). This CDR3 spans 14 amino acids. Germline trimming cut 3 bases from V and 3 bases from J; bases unmatched to any gene: 5. The CDR3 spells CASSSQGQEETQYF. The CDR3 DNA reads as TGTGCCAGCAGCTCCCAAGGACAGGAAGAGACCCAGTACTTC.

This chain joins TRBV27 and TRBJ1-5; 7 bases line up with TRBD1. V dropped 5 bases and J dropped 3; count of bases not matched to a gene: 10. Germline V gives CDR1 MNHEY, CDR2 SMNVEV (reference sequence). This CDR3 is built from 16 residues. The CDR3 nucleotides are TGTGCCAGCAGTGCACAGGGGACCCTATTCAATCAGCCCCAGCATTTT. Protein: CASSAQGTLFNQPQHF.

The chain has TRBV15 and TRBJ2-5; possible D gene TRBD1, 5 bases. With the DNA end fitting TRBJ2-7 better, the J assignment may be wrong. This CDR3 is built from 14 residues. Germline CDR1 reads LNHNV; CDR2 reads YYDKDF (reference sequence). The CDR3 reads CATSRDQQAHEQYF. CDR3 DNA: TGTGCCACCAGCAGAGATCAACAGGCCCACGAGCAGTACTTC.

The J gene is TRBJ2-2, the V gene TRBV19; the match to TRBD1 covers 8 bases. CDR1 and CDR2 from the germline V gene are LNHDA and SQIVND (reference sequence). Trimming at V came to 5 bases and at J to 5 bases, leaving 10 bases not matched to a gene. CDR3 length: 16 residues. CDR3 protein: CASSSLRTGSTGELFF. As DNA, the CDR3 is TGTGCCAGTAGTTCCCTCCGGACAGGGTCGACCGGGGAGCTGTTTTTT.

The chain combines TRBV7-2 with TRBJ1-2, with a weak D call TRBD1 (5 bases). Trimming took off 5 bases at V and 4 bases at J, with 17 bases between the two ends. This CDR3 contains 15 residues. Germline lookup yields CDR1 SGHTA and CDR2 FQGNSA. The CDR3 DNA reads TGTGCCAGCAGCCCCGGCTGGGGCGCTGGCTATGGCTACACCTTC. It encodes CASSPGWGAGYGYTF.

The chain recombines TRBV7-9 with TRBJ1-5; 8 positions agree with TRBD1. V lost 1 base and J lost 4; bases outside the gene matches: 0. The germline V gene has CDR1 SEHNR and CDR2 FQNEAQ (reference sequence). The CDR3 has 14 residues. CDR3 sequence reads: CASSLGQGNQPQHF. CDR3 DNA sequence: TGTGCCAGCAGCTTAGGACAGGGGAATCAGCCCCAGCATTTT.

This clone was counted a few times. J is TRBJ2-5 and V is TRBV5-1, with 8 nucleotides matching TRBD2. V trimming: 2 bases; J trimming: 3 bases; junction bases outside the gene matches: 9. Germline assignment: CDR1 SGHRS and CDR2 YFSETQ. There are 16 residues in the CDR3. The CDR3 DNA reads TGCGCCAGCAGCTTTGGAGCGGGGGACGCCAAAGAGACCCAGTACTTC. This sequence encodes CASSFGAGDAKETQYF.

The J gene is TRBJ2-2, the V gene TRBV4-2; a weak D match, TRBD2 (6 bases). V lost 3 bases to trimming and J lost 5 bases, with 19 bases between them. Germline V gene data show CDR1 as LGHNA and CDR2 as YNFKEQ. This CDR3 is built from 17 residues. The CDR3 DNA sequence: TGTGCCAGCAGCCAGGGGACTCCGGGACGGACAACCGGGGAGCTGTTTTTT. Protein sequence: CASSQGTPGRTTGELFF.